These T cell receptor beta chains were read from a single sample in a study of blood T cells in healthy people across ages. From the 5' RACE reads, TCRdb called clonotypes with MiXCR, one entry per CDR3 protein. The repertoire holds hundreds of thousands of distinct CDR3 sequences, with roughly 32% as singletons. Sequenced sample: blood. The receptors stem from a woman older than 75 in good health. The CDR3 runs from the conserved cysteine through the conserved F or W. Fields, in order: D gene, J gene, V gene, CDR3 protein. The D gene is left open where the match is weak.

>NA|TRBJ2-3|TRBV5-1
CASSSPNRSAGADTQYF
>TRBD1|TRBJ2-5|TRBV7-2
CASSSLGTGGGETQYF
>TRBD1|TRBJ1-3|TRBV6-5
CASSRTGGAGNTIYF
>NA|TRBJ2-1|TRBV11-1
CASSSGVGARNEQFF
>NA|TRBJ2-7|TRBV5-1
CASSLERAGYYEQYF
>NA|TRBJ1-6|TRBV27
CASRREGSPLHF
>TRBD1|TRBJ1-2|TRBV7-3
CASSPRTGVYTF
>TRBD1|TRBJ1-6|TRBV4-1
CASSQAKDRENSPLHF
>TRBD2|TRBJ2-1|TRBV7-8
CASSLVGTSGGPAFF
>TRBD1|TRBJ1-4|TRBV9
CASSAVQGANEKLFF
>NA|TRBJ2-5|TRBV10-3
CATRDTQETQYF
>NA|TRBJ1-5|TRBV28
CASSLRMGMGQPQHF
>TRBD2|TRBJ2-3|TRBV5-1
CASSLAGLAGSTQYF
>NA|TRBJ2-1|TRBV29-1
CSVVGTRTGSPREQFF
>NA|TRBJ1-2|TRBV29-1
CSVVRGYGYTF